This T cell receptor (beta chain) came from a study of cytomegalovirus exposure and HLA in healthy donors. Overall study findings and caveats: In a later analysis, TCR beta V- and J-gene trimming showed a link to a missense DCLRE1C variant. Rarity characterized most TCR sequences, yet some public TCRs appeared in many donors. A prior analysis recorded that most TCR beta V segments were productive about 87% or about 30% of the time.

The CDR3 length is 14 residues. The germline V gene has CDR1 MGHRA and CDR2 YSYEKL. J was trimmed by 4 bases and V by 4 bases; bases with no gene match: 1. Points on this clone: Its antigen remains unidentified. The same CDR3 arises from other DNA sequences in this sample as well.

The PCR used 60 Vbeta and 13 Jbeta primers. Original processing notes: A later analysis tallied 87 million or so unique TCR beta chains, approximately 11 million of them shared. Generated by immunoSEQ multiplex PCR, the TCRdb table keeps only in-frame clones and is missing some. The DNA gave D and trimming, while V, J and clone size come from that table. The table lists approximately 150,000 clones, 60% to 80% of them singletons. The V call is TRBV4-1, the J call TRBJ2-5; TRBD2 matches 12 bases. Sequenced: PBMCs. The source is a man between 18 and 29 years old in good health and CMV-seropositive. The CDR3 region is CASSPGLAGETQYF. The CDR3 DNA sequence: TGCGCCAGCAGCCCGGGACTAGCGGGAGAGACCCAGTACTTC.